This T cell receptor (beta chain) originates from a study of human T cells and chemical hapten exposure. Whole-study results and caveats: TCRs above 1 in 1000 frequency did not change with DPC sensitization.

This clonotype was picked up a small number of times. As yet, its antigen is unknown. Since a much larger clone is just one base distant, this may be a read error. Trimming left V 0 bases short and J 5 bases short, with 5 bases between. Germline V CDR1 and CDR2: PRHDT, FYEKMQ (reference sequence). The CDR3 loop spans 12 amino acids. The library labeled individual cDNA molecules by adding unique molecular identifiers to them. Per the original methods: From around 20,000 to 690,000 TCRs were found per sample, with a median of about 96,000. TCRdb re-derived calls from the reads in MiXCR, one entry per CDR3 protein. The V and J calls shown here were made by TCRdb, not taken from the authors' results. The sample comprises 95,000 to 150,000 distinct CDR3 sequences, roughly 8.5% of which are singletons, and 1.2% to 1.5% rests with the top ten. Total RNA was isolated from whole blood that had not been fractionated.

The source material was whole blood. J is TRBJ2-7 and V is TRBV13; D not certain. The sequence was collected from a human donor in good health. Some clones in this sample may be carry-over from other donors' samples. The CDR3 is CASSLGGNEQYF. CDR3 sequence (DNA): TGTGCCAGCAGCTTAGGGGGGAACGAGCAGTACTTC.